These T cell receptor beta chains were read from a single sample in a study of radiation and T cells in renal cell carcinoma. Profiling relied on immunoSEQ multiplex PCR, and the TCRdb table lists in-frame clones only, not all of them. This table holds more than 65,000 clones, approximately 86% found once. The specimen comprised blood, sampled from a patient whose treatment included radiotherapy and nephrectomy. These TCRs come from a woman in her forties or fifties with renal cell carcinoma. Both conserved end residues are part of each CDR3. Fields, in order: D gene, J gene, clone size, V gene, CDR3 protein, CDR3 DNA. A D gene is named only where the DNA matches it firmly. Where a row states a size, it is once, few, many or the class of an expanded clone; other rows omit it.

>.|TRBJ1-1|.|TRBV7-6
CASSDRGGYTEAFF
TGTGCCAGCAGCGATCGGGGTGGGTACACTGAAGCTTTCTTT
>TRBD1|TRBJ2-7|.|TRBV5-6
CASSSRDSAYEQYF
TGTGCCAGCAGCAGCCGGGACAGTGCCTACGAGCAGTACTTC
>.|TRBJ2-7|.|TRBV25-1
CASSGSPYEQYF
TGTGCCAGCAGTGGAAGCCCTTACGAGCAGTACTTC
>.|TRBJ1-3|few|TRBV11-2
CASSLSGAPGNTIYF
TGTGCCAGCAGCTTAAGTGGGGCGCCTGGAAACACCATATATTTT
>.|TRBJ2-3|.|TRBV19
CASSIPRMGRPITDTQYF
TGTGCCAGTAGTATCCCTCGAATGGGGCGGCCGATCACAGATACGCAGTATTTT
>.|TRBJ1-5|.|TRBV30
CGLGRNSNQPQHF
TGCGGTCTCGGCCGGAATAGCAATCAGCCCCAGCATTTT
>.|TRBJ2-7|few|TRBV28
CASSDRAYEQYF
TGTGCCAGCAGCGACCGAGCCTACGAGCAGTACTTC
>.|TRBJ1-1|few|TRBV7-9
CASSLGQMNTEAFF
TGTGCCAGCAGCTTAGGACAGATGAACACTGAAGCTTTCTTT
>TRBD1|TRBJ2-2|.|TRBV28
CATRGQFTGELFF
TGTGCCACCAGGGGACAGTTCACCGGGGAGCTGTTTTTT
>.|TRBJ2-7|.|TRBV6-5
CASTKGGYEQYF
TGTGCCAGCACGAAGGGAGGCTACGAGCAGTACTTC
>TRBD1|TRBJ1-4|.|TRBV2
CASHLDRIWEKLFF
TGTGCCAGCCACCTGGACAGGATTTGGGAAAAACTGTTTTTT
>.|TRBJ2-5|.|TRBV19
CASSIAQQETQYF
TGTGCCAGTAGTATCGCCCAGCAAGAGACCCAGTACTTC
>TRBD2|TRBJ2-3|.|TRBV6-5
CASSPLAGGKDTQYF
TGTGCCAGCAGTCCCCTAGCGGGGGGTAAAGATACGCAGTATTTT
>.|TRBJ2-3|.|TRBV27
CASSLSQFTDTQYF
TGTGCCAGCAGTTTATCTCAGTTCACAGATACGCAGTATTTT
>.|TRBJ1-2|.|TRBV28
CASSLGGGYTF
TGTGCCAGCAGTTTAGGTGGCGGCTACACCTTC
>.|TRBJ2-7|.|TRBV7-2
CASSPDPAYEQYF
TGTGCCAGCAGCCCGGACCCAGCCTACGAGCAGTACTTC
>TRBD1|TRBJ2-1|.|TRBV7-2
CASSFSGTGGNEQFF
TGTGCCAGCAGTTTCTCCGGGACAGGGGGCAATGAGCAGTTCTTC
>TRBD2|TRBJ2-1|.|TRBV7-2
CAPSGPENEQFF
TGTGCCCCTAGCGGTCCAGAGAATGAGCAGTTCTTC
>TRBD2|TRBJ2-7|.|TRBV28
CASSLTGTTDYEQYF
TGTGCCAGCAGTTTAACCGGGACTACCGACTACGAGCAGTACTTC
>TRBD1|TRBJ2-7|.|TRBV5-1
CASSLEVGDSYEQYF
TGCGCCAGCAGCTTGGAGGTAGGGGACAGCTACGAGCAGTACTTC
>.|TRBJ1-2|few|TRBV29-1
CSVRGNAVWGYTF
TGCAGCGTCAGGGGCAATGCCGTGTGGGGCTACACCTTC
>.|TRBJ2-2|once|TRBV25-1
CASSEMANTGELFF
TGTGCCAGCAGTGAAATGGCGAATACCGGGGAGCTGTTTTTT
>TRBD1|TRBJ2-7|.|TRBV5-1
CASSLGGPTGEYEQYF
TGCGCCAGCAGCTTGGGGGGCCCGACAGGGGAATACGAGCAGTACTTC
>TRBD1|TRBJ2-5|.|TRBV7-2
CASSQIRDRPGETQYF
TGTGCCAGCAGCCAAATTAGGGACAGGCCAGGGGAGACCCAGTACTTC
>TRBD1|TRBJ1-6|.|TRBV4-3
CASSQDLDPGQGNSPLHF
TGCGCCAGCAGCCAAGACCTGGATCCGGGACAGGGGAATTCACCCCTCCACTTT
>TRBD1|TRBJ1-6|few|TRBV6-6
CASRLQGDSPLHF
TGTGCCAGCAGGCTTCAGGGGGATTCACCCCTCCACTTT
>TRBD2|TRBJ2-3|.|TRBV4-1
CASSQSGGGTDTQYF
TGCGCCAGCAGCCAATCCGGGGGGGGCACAGATACGCAGTATTTT
>.|TRBJ1-2|.|TRBV5-4
CASRLVGVRGYGYTF
TGTGCCAGCAGGTTGGTCGGTGTTAGAGGCTATGGCTACACCTTC
>TRBD2|TRBJ2-2|.|TRBV4-3
CASSHRLAGGPSGELFF
TGCGCCAGCAGCCACAGACTAGCGGGAGGGCCCTCCGGGGAGCTGTTTTTT
>.|TRBJ2-3|.|TRBV9
CASSVEARTDTQYF
TGTGCCAGCAGCGTAGAGGCGAGGACAGATACGCAGTATTTT
>TRBD1|TRBJ2-1|.|TRBV20-1
CSDNRGEEQFF
TGCAGTGACAACAGGGGGGAGGAGCAGTTCTTC
>.|TRBJ2-3|.|TRBV7-2
CASSFDRGTQYF
TGTGCCAGCAGTTTCGACCGAGGTACGCAGTATTTT
>.|TRBJ1-2|.|TRBV10-3
CATADRIYGYTF
TGTGCCACCGCCGACAGGATCTATGGCTACACCTTC
>.|TRBJ1-5|.|TRBV18
CASSPGLDSNQPQHF
TGTGCCAGCTCACCAGGCTTAGATAGCAATCAGCCCCAGCATTTT
>.|TRBJ1-4|.|TRBV29-1
CSVDIGATNEKLFF
TGCAGCGTTGACATAGGGGCAACTAATGAAAAACTGTTTTTT
>.|TRBJ2-2|.|TRBV9
CASSVDGLKGGELFF
TGTGCCAGCAGCGTCGACGGACTGAAGGGAGGGGAGCTGTTTTTT
>.|TRBJ2-3|.|TRBV6-1
CAGRKGPEADTQYF
TGTGCCGGACGAAAGGGCCCGGAGGCAGATACGCAGTATTTT
>.|TRBJ1-1|.|TRBV11-3
CASSLGGGEAFF
TGTGCCAGCAGCTTAGGAGGGGGAGAAGCTTTCTTT
>.|TRBJ1-2|.|TRBV7-3
CASSLTAGNYGYTF
TGTGCCAGCAGCTTAACCGCAGGGAACTATGGCTACACCTTC
>.|TRBJ2-3|.|TRBV6-5
CASSYSWRVSTDTQYF
TGTGCCAGCAGTTACTCGTGGCGGGTTAGCACAGATACGCAGTATTTT
>.|TRBJ1-5|.|TRBV28
CASGSGNQPQHF
TGTGCCAGTGGGTCCGGCAATCAGCCCCAGCATTTT
>.|TRBJ1-2|.|TRBV10-3
CAISEPGTIYGYTF
TGTGCCATCAGTGAGCCAGGGACTATTTATGGCTACACCTTC
>.|TRBJ2-1|.|TRBV28
CASSDRGANEQFF
TGTGCCAGCAGTGATAGGGGGGCAAATGAGCAGTTCTTC
>TRBD1|TRBJ1-3|.|TRBV19
CASSIWSGRQGGSGNTIYF
TGTGCCAGTAGTATATGGTCGGGGCGACAGGGGGGCTCTGGAAACACCATATATTTT
>TRBD2|TRBJ2-1|.|TRBV19
CASSAGLLSAEQFF
TGTGCCAGTAGTGCGGGACTACTTTCGGCTGAGCAGTTCTTC
>.|TRBJ2-5|once|TRBV6-5
CASSFGWRGTQYF
TGTGCCAGCAGTTTCGGGTGGCGGGGGACCCAGTACTTC
>TRBD2|TRBJ2-2|.|TRBV10-1
CASGLLAGVNTGELFF
TGCGCCAGCGGCCTGCTAGCGGGAGTGAACACCGGGGAGCTGTTTTTT
>TRBD1|TRBJ1-6|.|TRBV19
CASTPSSDRGGSPLHF
TGTGCCAGTACCCCATCATCTGACAGGGGGGGATCACCCCTCCACTTT
>TRBD1|TRBJ2-7|.|TRBV28
CASSSQGQVVIEQYF
TGTGCCAGCAGTTCGCAGGGACAGGTCGTTATCGAGCAGTACTTC
>.|TRBJ2-3|.|TRBV11-3
CASSSSGLLKQYF
TGTGCCAGCAGCTCCTCCGGGTTGTTGAAGCAGTATTTT
>TRBD1|TRBJ2-7|.|TRBV5-1
CASGVWQGASYEQYF
TGCGCCAGCGGAGTGTGGCAGGGGGCATCCTACGAGCAGTACTTC
>.|TRBJ2-7|few|TRBV6-1
CASSEQGWDEQYF
TGTGCCAGCAGTGAACAGGGTTGGGACGAGCAGTACTTC
>.|TRBJ2-1|.|TRBV11-2
CASSPQTVPGEQFF
TGTGCCAGCAGCCCACAAACAGTACCAGGTGAGCAGTTCTTC
>.|TRBJ1-5|.|TRBV5-5
CASSLGPLATQPQHF
TGTGCCAGCAGCTTGGGGCCCCTAGCTACTCAGCCCCAGCATTTT
>.|TRBJ1-1|.|TRBV5-1
CASSLASGWDTEAFF
TGCGCCAGCAGCCTGGCCTCAGGGTGGGACACTGAAGCTTTCTTT
>.|TRBJ1-2|.|TRBV23-1
CASSQRGYGYTF
TGCGCCAGCAGTCAACGGGGATATGGCTACACCTTC
>.|TRBJ2-3|.|TRBV10-2
CASSESTGVSTDTQYF
TGCGCCAGCAGTGAGTCGACAGGAGTTAGCACAGATACGCAGTATTTT
>.|TRBJ1-1|.|TRBV6-5
CASNLRGGGTEAFF
TGTGCCAGCAACTTGAGGGGGGGCGGCACTGAAGCTTTCTTT
>.|TRBJ2-5|.|TRBV28
CASSPPLGQETQYF
TGTGCCAGCAGTCCCCCTTTAGGGCAAGAGACCCAGTACTTC
>TRBD1|TRBJ1-5|.|TRBV5-1
CASSPGTGGAIQPQHF
TGCGCCAGCAGCCCAGGGACAGGGGGGGCCATTCAGCCCCAGCATTTT